Listed below are T cell receptor beta chains from one sample, sequenced in a study of metastatic and nonmetastatic thyroid tumors. TCRdb re-clonotyped the PCR reads via MiXCR. Of over 35,000 clones detected, about a sixth appear once; the ten largest clones hold around 9.9%. The sequencing sample was made of tumor tissue. Receptors originate from a female donor with papillary thyroid cancer or a benign thyroid nodule (not recorded which). Some clones in this sample may be carry-over from other donors' samples. CDR3s include the opening cysteine and the closing phenylalanine or tryptophan. D genes are given only for firm matches. Expanded clones are given a class, and other clones once, few, many or no size at all.

TRBD2,TRBV2,many,TRBJ2-3,TGTGCCAGCAGTCCGCGACTAGCCGTTACGCAGTATTTT,CASSPRLAVTQYF
.,TRBV11-1,many,TRBJ1-2,TGTGCCAGTAGTTACGACAGCGACAGTGAGTCCTATGGCTACACCTTC,CASSYDSDSESYGYTF
.,TRBV12-3/TRBV12-4,many,TRBJ1-1,TGTGCCAGCAGTCCGGACATAAACACTGAAGCTTTCTTT,CASSPDINTEAFF
TRBD1,TRBV5-6,many,TRBJ1-6,TGTGCCAGCAGCTTGGGGTACAACAGGGGTTCACCCCTCCACTTT,CASSLGYNRGSPLHF
.,TRBV6-1,many,TRBJ2-1,.,CASSSSGSLSF
.,TRBV20-1,many,TRBJ2-7,TGCAGTGCTAGAGATCGTCAGATCTACGAGCAGTACTTC,CSARDRQIYEQYF
TRBD1,TRBV19,many,TRBJ2-2,TGTGCCAGTAGCCCACCCGGACAGGAGTACACCGGGGAGCTGTTTTTT,CASSPPGQEYTGELFF
.,TRBV20-1,many,TRBJ1-5,TGCAGCGGGAGTCCGGCTATAAATCAGCCCCAGCATTTT,CSGSPAINQPQHF
.,TRBV19,many,TRBJ1-2,TGTGCCAGTAGTAAAGGGGGGCCTCTCTATGGCTGCACCTTC,CASSKGGPLYGCTF
.,TRBV7-9,many,TRBJ2-1,TGTGCCAGCAGCTCGAACCGGGACGTATACAATGAGCAGTTCTTC,CASSSNRDVYNEQFF
TRBD2,TRBV20-1,.,TRBJ2-1,TGCAGTGCCCACCCGACTAGCGGGAGGTCTAGCTCCTACAATGATCAGTTCTTC,CSAHPTSGRSSSYNDQFF
.,TRBV7-9,many,TRBJ2-2,TGTGCCAGCAGCGAAAAGGGGACCGGGGAGCTGTTTTTT,CASSEKGTGELFF
.,TRBV20-1,.,TRBJ2-2,TGCAGTGCTAGGAGGCGGGGGAACACCGGGGAGCTGTTTTTT,CSARRRGNTGELFF
TRBD1,TRBV3-1,many,TRBJ2-3,TGTGCCAGCAGCCGGACCGGGACAGGGGGACCAGATACGCAGTATTTT,CASSRTGTGGPDTQYF
.,TRBV7-8,many,TRBJ1-1,TGTGCCAGCAGCTTAGGTCAGGGACAGAACACTGAAGCTTTCTTT,CASSLGQGQNTEAFF
.,TRBV20-1,many,TRBJ2-7,TGCAGTGCCGCTCATTTTCTGACCTACGAGCAGTACTTC,CSAAHFLTYEQYF
TRBD1,TRBV4-3,many,TRBJ1-6,TGCGCCAGCAGCCAGGGTTTCCCCGGGACAGGGAATTCACCCCTCCACTTT,CASSQGFPGTGNSPLHF